The 23 T cell receptor beta chains in this list originate from one sample, sequenced in a study of tumor and adjacent non-tumor tissue in lung cancer. Three rounds of nested PCR, following a modified ARM-PCR protocol, produced the TCRbeta library. TCRdb processed the multiplex PCR reads anew with MiXCR; each CDR3 protein has one entry. The repertoire holds 81,000 or so distinct CDR3 sequences, with roughly 80% as singletons. This sample's RNA came from whole unsorted tissue. More than 3 cm separated this lung sample from the edge of the tumor. The source material was distant non-tumor lung tissue. All receptors derive from a man in his sixties with non-small cell lung cancer.

Remarks on this clonotype: Its ends do not fully match the called genes, so a read error is possible. This chain joins TRBV11-1 and TRBJ2-2, with D perhaps matching TRBD2 (6 bases). The CDR3 is 13 residues long. The germline CDR1 and CDR2 sequences are SGHAT and FQDESV (reference sequence). CDR3 DNA sequence: TGTGCCAGCAGCAACGGGAGTCACCGGGAACTGTTTTTT. Protein: CASSNGSHRELFF.

In regard to this clonotype: A junction boundary mismatches the germline segment, possibly from a read error. The chain has TRBV20-1 and TRBJ1-2, with TRBD1 identical over 11 bases. Germline V gives CDR1 DFQATT, CDR2 SNEGSKA (reference sequence). CDR3 length: 17 residues. Here the CDR3 DNA reads TGCAGTGCTAGAGATCTCAGGACAGGGGGCACGGGATATGGCTACATCTTC. Protein sequence: CSARDLRTGGTGYGYIF.

A few counts support this clonotype. This clone may be a read error of a much larger clone one base away. This chain links TRBV20-1 with TRBJ2-7, with TRBD2 matching over 10 bases. The CDR3 loop spans 20 amino acids. Germline V gene data show CDR1 as DFQATT and CDR2 as SNEGSKA (reference sequence). CDR3 coding DNA: TGCAGTGTTAGAGCCCATTTCGACCCATCTAGCGGGAGCTTGGCATACGAGCAGTACTTC. Protein product: CSVRAHFDPSSGSLAYEQYF.

A single count supports this clonotype. A read error may account for a junction end that differs from germline. The CDR3 sequence is CASSLQDSTGEKQYF. CDR3 coding DNA: TGTGCCAGCAGCCTCCAGGATTCGACAGGGGAGAAGCAATACTTC. The J gene is TRBJ2-7, the V gene TRBV7-9; 8 nucleotides align to TRBD1. Per germline, CDR1 SEHNR and CDR2 FQNEAQ (reference sequence). The CDR3 length is 15 residues. Full variable domain (remainder filled in from reference TRBV7-9 and TRBJ2-7): DTGVSQNPRHKITKRGQNVTFRCDPISEHNRLYWYRQTLGQGPEFLTYFQNEAQLEKSRLLSDRFSAERPKGSFSTLEIQRTEQGDSAMYLCASSLQDSTGEKQYFGPGTRLTVT.

The chain links TRBV29-1 to TRBJ2-7; 9 nucleotides agree with TRBD1. Germline-derived CDR1 and CDR2 are SQVTM and ANQGSEA. The V gene end was trimmed by 7 bases and the J gene end by 5 bases; junction bases not matched to a gene: 12. The CDR3 has 14 amino acids. The CDR3 DNA is TGCAGCGCCGTACCGGGACAGGGAGACAACGAGCAGTACTTC. It encodes CSAVPGQGDNEQYF.

In the case of this clonotype: Compared with germline, one end of the junction differs, possibly owing to a read error. This sequence joins TRBV11-2 and TRBJ2-5, with 7 bases identical to TRBD1. Germline CDR1 and CDR2: SGHAT and FQNNGV. The CDR3 contains 13 residues. The CDR3 DNA sequence: TGTCCCAGCAAGTCTACAGGGGAAGAAACCCAGTACTTC. This codes for CPSKSTGEETQYF. Combining the CDR3 with reference TRBV11-2 and TRBJ2-5 gives the whole variable domain EAGVAQSPRYKIIEKRQSVAFWCNPISGHATLYWYQQILGQGPKLLIQFQNNGVVDDSQLPKDRFSAERLKGVDSTLKIQPAKLEDSAVYLCPSKSTGEETQYFGPGTRLLVL.

A remark on this clonotype: One end of the junction varies from germline; a read error may be responsible. The CDR3 region is CSVWGRLYNEQIF. CDR3 nucleotide sequence: TGCAGCGTTTGGGGCAGGCTGTACAATGAGCAGATCTTC. The genes are TRBV29-1 and TRBJ2-1, with a weak D call TRBD1 (5 bases). The CDR3 runs to 13 residues. Germline V gene lookup returns CDR1 SQVTM and CDR2 ANQGSEA.

The CDR3 loop reads CASRQLTGLGNSPLHF. The CDR3 region has the DNA TGCGCCAGCAGACAACTGACAGGGCTGGGAAATTCACCCCTCCACTTT. This chain uses TRBV4-3 with TRBJ1-6; 7 bases line up with TRBD1. V was pared by 6 bases and J by 7 bases, with 12 bases of the junction left unmatched. CDR3 length: 16 residues. Per germline, CDR1 LGHNA and CDR2 YSLEER.

The chain combines TRBV20-1 with TRBJ2-1; TRBD1 aligns across 10 bases. CDR3 size: 14 residues. V dropped 7 bases and J dropped 12; count of bases not matched to a gene: 15. Germline CDR1 is DFQATT and CDR2 is SNEGSKA (reference sequence). The DNA of the CDR3 is TGCAGTGGTATCCGGGACAGGGGAAACGATGGGCAGTTCTTC. Protein: CSGIRDRGNDGQFF.

This clonotype was seen more than once but under ten times. Mismatch with germline at one junction end may stem from a read error. The CDR3 sequence: CASRLVPKDRPSEANVLTF. In DNA, the CDR3 is TGTGCCAGCCGCTTAGTTCCGAAGGACAGGCCCTCTGAGGCCAACGTCCTGACTTTC. V and J are TRBV11-2 and TRBJ2-6; 7 bases map to TRBD1. CDR3 length equals 19 residues. Germline CDR1 SGHAT, CDR2 FQNNGV.

Turning to this clonotype: The junction differs from germline at one of its ends, possibly a read error. The V and J genes are TRBV4-1 and TRBJ2-1, with TRBD2 matching over 11 bases. In germline, CDR1 is MGHRA, CDR2 YSYEKL. The CDR3 runs to 19 residues. Written as DNA, the CDR3 is TGCGCGAGCAGCCAGTCACCCCTAGCGGGAGGACGCACCTACAATGTGCAGTTCTTC. As protein: CASSQSPLAGGRTYNVQFF.

Of note for this clonotype: The CDR3 does not close with the conserved phenylalanine or tryptophan, likely indicating a read error. The rearrangement joins TRBV29-1 to TRBJ2-7; D is unclear. Germline CDR1 and CDR2: SQVTM and ANQGSEA. The CDR3 extends over 10 amino acids. V was pared by 4 bases and J by 5 bases, with 6 bases between. The CDR3 protein is CSVVQHEQYI. DNA for the CDR3: TGCAGCGTTGTTCAACACGAGCAGTACATC.

The V gene is TRBV28, the J gene TRBJ2-2; D gene ambiguous. CDR1 is MDHEN and CDR2 is SYDVKM in the germline V gene. The CDR3 totals 12 residues. Trimming took 7 bases from V and 8 from J, leaving 11 bases between them. DNA of the CDR3: TGTGCCAGCACCCTGAAAGCGGGGGAGCTGTTTTTT. Translation: CASTLKAGELFF.

Turning to this clonotype: Possible read error: a much larger clone is one base away. This chain links TRBV10-2 with TRBJ2-7; possible D gene TRBD1, 5 bases. The germline V gene has CDR1 WSHSY and CDR2 SAAADI. This CDR3 has 13 amino acids. Trimming removed 6 bases from V and 4 bases from J, with 13 bases in between. The CDR3 is CASSAQAKYEQYF. CDR3 in DNA: TGCGCCAGCAGCGCACAGGCTAAGTACGAGCAGTACTTC.

About this clonotype itself: The germline gene is not matched at one end of the junction; a read error may be the cause. This rearrangement joins TRBV12-3 or TRBV12-4 to TRBJ1-5; no clear D. This CDR3 contains 13 residues. The CDR3 loop reads CAGSLSENQPQHF. In DNA form, the CDR3 reads TGTGCCGGCAGTCTGTCTGAAAATCAGCCCCAGCATTTT.

The rearrangement uses TRBV11-3 and TRBJ2-1; D not resolved. Germline lookup yields CDR1 SGHNT and CDR2 YENEEA. V was pared by 4 bases and J by 10 bases, with 14 bases between. The CDR3 has 13 amino acids. The CDR3 spells CASSSGLIREQFF. The CDR3 DNA is TGTGCCAGCAGCTCAGGTCTTATTAGAGAGCAGTTCTTC. Variable domain in full (rest from reference TRBV11-3 and TRBJ2-1): EAGVVQSPRYKIIEKKQPVAFWCNPISGHNTLYWYLQNLGQGPELLIRYENEEAVDDSQLPKDRFSAERLKGVDSTLKIQPAELGDSAVYLCASSSGLIREQFFGPGTRLTVL.

The V call is TRBV6-1, the J call TRBJ1-2; no firm D call. The CDR3 is made up of 16 amino acids. The ends were cut back, 2 bases at V and 4 bases at J, with 17 bases in the middle. Germline-derived CDR1 and CDR2 are MNHNS and SASEGT. CDR3: CASSEQVFEGCYGYTF. DNA for the CDR3: TGTGCCAGCAGTGAACAGGTTTTTGAAGGGTGCTATGGCTACACCTTC.

This clonotype appeared once. This chain's CDR3 is CNSSLCRVPSGELFF. For the CDR3, the DNA is TGTAACAGCAGCTTGTGCAGGGTCCCTTCCGGGGAGCTGTTTTTT. The chain employs TRBV11-3 and TRBJ2-2; possibly TRBD1 for D (5 bases). The CDR3 length is 15 residues. CDR1 is SGHNT and CDR2 is YENEEA in the germline V gene.

The chain combines TRBV20-1 with TRBJ2-1; D could derive from TRBD1 or TRBD2 (5 bases each). Germline CDR1 and CDR2: DFQATT and SNEGSKA (reference sequence). This CDR3 is 16 amino acids long. V was shortened by 5 bases and J by 1 base, with 18 bases between the two germline ends. CDR3 loop: CSAGGRQWRSYNEQFF. CDR3 nucleotides: TGCAGTGCTGGAGGTCGACAGTGGCGATCCTACAATGAGCAGTTCTTC.

Of note for this clonotype: A read error may account for a junction end that differs from germline. V is TRBV6-2 or TRBV6-3 and J is TRBJ2-3, with 14 nucleotides matching TRBD2. The CDR3 runs 16 residues. Per the germline V gene, CDR1 is MNHEY and CDR2 is SVGEGT. CDR3 sequence: CVSRSTSGRAFDTQYF. The CDR3 nucleotides read TGTGTCAGCAGATCGACTAGCGGGAGGGCCTTTGATACACAGTATTTT.

The V and J genes are TRBV6-2 or TRBV6-3 and TRBJ2-1, with TRBD2 as a possible D gene (5 bases). This CDR3 is 13 amino acids long. Germline V gives CDR1 MNHEY, CDR2 SVGEGT. The V and J ends lost 9 bases and 8 bases respectively, with 17 bases between them. The chain's CDR3 is CASSLRGYDEQFF. CDR3 in DNA: TGTGCCAGTAGCCTCCGCGGGTACGATGAGCAGTTCTTC.

The chain has TRBV12-3 or TRBV12-4 and TRBJ2-7, with 10 nucleotides matching TRBD2. CDR3 length: 15 residues. V was pared by 2 bases and J by 6 bases, with 7 bases of the junction left unmatched. CDR3 DNA: TGTGCCAGCAGTTTACCACCGCTAGCGGGAGTCGAGCAGTACTTC. Translating gives CASSLPPLAGVEQYF.

The rearrangement uses TRBV20-1 and TRBJ2-1; 11 nucleotides agree with TRBD2. Germline V gene data show CDR1 as DFQATT and CDR2 as SNEGSKA (reference sequence). This CDR3 comprises 13 residues. V shed 6 bases, J shed 9 bases, and the junction held 7 bases outside the gene matches. The DNA of the CDR3 is TGCAGTGCCATTAGCGGGAGGGAACTTGAGCAGTTCTTC. Translating gives CSAISGRELEQFF.